This TCR beta chain is drawn from a study of T cell repertoires in cytomegalovirus infection. Study context: The authors used CMV epitopes that were HLA-C-restricted (recently identified) and HLA-B-restricted (well studied).

The CDR3 consists of 16 residues. Trimming left V 0 bases short and J 3 bases short, with 14 bases between. From germline, CDR1 is SEHNR and CDR2 FQNEAQ (reference sequence). This clonotype was counted a few times. Its antigen is still unknown. Using its own MiXCR run on the reads, TCRdb lists one record per CDR3 protein. Of fewer than 1,000,000 distinct CDR3 sequences in the sample, roughly 31% were seen once. Whole-study findings and limits: Dominating the ex vivo response were HLA-C-restricted CMV-specific TCR beta clonotypes.

This receptor was taken from a human donor in good health (CMV status not recorded). Some clones in this sample may be carry-over from other donors' samples. The chain joins TRBV7-9 to TRBJ2-5; the D is unclear. Material: cultured CD8+ T cells from PBMCs, obtained from culture after CMV antigen stimulation. DNA of the CDR3: TGTGCCAGCAGCTTAGCTTACGCCAGTACTGAAGAGACCCAGTACTTC. Residues: CASSLAYASTEETQYF.